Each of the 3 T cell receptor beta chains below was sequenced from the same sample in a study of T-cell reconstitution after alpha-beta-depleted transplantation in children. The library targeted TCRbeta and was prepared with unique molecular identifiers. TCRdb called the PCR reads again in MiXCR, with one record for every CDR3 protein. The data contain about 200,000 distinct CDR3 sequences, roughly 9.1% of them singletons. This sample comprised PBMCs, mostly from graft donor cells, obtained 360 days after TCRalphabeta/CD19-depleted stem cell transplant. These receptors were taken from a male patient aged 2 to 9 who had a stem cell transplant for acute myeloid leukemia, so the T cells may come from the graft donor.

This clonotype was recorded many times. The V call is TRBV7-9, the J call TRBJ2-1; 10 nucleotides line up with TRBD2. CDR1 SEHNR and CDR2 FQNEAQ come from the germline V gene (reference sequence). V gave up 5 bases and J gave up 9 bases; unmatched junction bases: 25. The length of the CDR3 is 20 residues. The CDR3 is CASSRPGLAVRQHRSLEQFF. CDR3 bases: TGTGCCAGCAGCAGACCTGGACTAGCGGTACGACAACATAGGTCCCTTGAGCAGTTCTTC.

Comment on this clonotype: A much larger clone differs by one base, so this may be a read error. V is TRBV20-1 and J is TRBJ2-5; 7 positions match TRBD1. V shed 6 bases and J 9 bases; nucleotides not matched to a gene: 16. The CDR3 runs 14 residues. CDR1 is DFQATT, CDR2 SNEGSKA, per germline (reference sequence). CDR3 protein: CSAPPGTAPRAQYF. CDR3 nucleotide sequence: TGCAGTGCCCCTCCTGGGACAGCCCCAAGGGCCCAGTACTTC.

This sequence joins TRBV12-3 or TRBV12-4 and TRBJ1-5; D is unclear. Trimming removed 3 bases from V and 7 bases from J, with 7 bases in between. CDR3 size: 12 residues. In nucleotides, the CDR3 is TGTGCCAGCAGTTTTTCGTCCCAGCCCCAGCATTTT. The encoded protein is CASSFSSQPQHF.